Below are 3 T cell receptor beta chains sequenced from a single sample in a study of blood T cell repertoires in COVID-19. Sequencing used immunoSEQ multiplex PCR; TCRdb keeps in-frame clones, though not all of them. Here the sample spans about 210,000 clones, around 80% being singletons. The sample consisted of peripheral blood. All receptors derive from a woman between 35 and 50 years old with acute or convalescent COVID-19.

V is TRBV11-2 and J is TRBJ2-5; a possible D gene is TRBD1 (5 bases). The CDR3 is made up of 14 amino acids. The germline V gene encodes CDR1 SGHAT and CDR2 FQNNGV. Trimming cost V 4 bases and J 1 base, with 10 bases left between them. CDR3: CASSSGIFQETQYF. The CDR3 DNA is TGTGCCAGCAGCTCAGGGATATTCCAAGAGACCCAGTACTTC.

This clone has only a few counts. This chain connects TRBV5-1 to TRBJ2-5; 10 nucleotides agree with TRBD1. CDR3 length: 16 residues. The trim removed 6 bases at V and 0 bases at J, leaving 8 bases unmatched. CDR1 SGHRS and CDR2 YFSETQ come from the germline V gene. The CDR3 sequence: CASNPRTGGDQETQYF. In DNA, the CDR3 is TGCGCCAGCAACCCCCGGACAGGGGGGGACCAAGAGACCCAGTACTTC.

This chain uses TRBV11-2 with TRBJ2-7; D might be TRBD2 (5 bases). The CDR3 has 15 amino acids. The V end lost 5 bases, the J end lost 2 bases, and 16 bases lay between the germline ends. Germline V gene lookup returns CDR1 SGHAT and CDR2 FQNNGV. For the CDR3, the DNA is TGTGCCAGCAGCGTAAGCCGGGTGAGGGCCTACGAGCAGTACTTC. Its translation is CASSVSRVRAYEQYF.